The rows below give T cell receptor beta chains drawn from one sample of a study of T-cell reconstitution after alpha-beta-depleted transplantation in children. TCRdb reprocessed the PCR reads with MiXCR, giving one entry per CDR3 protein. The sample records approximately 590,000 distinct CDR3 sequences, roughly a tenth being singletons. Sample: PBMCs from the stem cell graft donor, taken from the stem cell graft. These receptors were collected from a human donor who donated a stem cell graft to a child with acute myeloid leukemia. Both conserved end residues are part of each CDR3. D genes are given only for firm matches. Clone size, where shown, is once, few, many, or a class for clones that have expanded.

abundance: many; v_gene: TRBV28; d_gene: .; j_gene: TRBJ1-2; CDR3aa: CASSLFHAGQGYGYTF; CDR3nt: TGTGCCAGCAGTTTATTCCACGCGGGGCAGGGCTATGGCTACACCTTC
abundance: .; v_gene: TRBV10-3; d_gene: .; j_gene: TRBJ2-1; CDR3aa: CAISQGLSNEQFF; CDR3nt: TGTGCCATCAGCCAGGGTCTGAGCAATGAGCAGTTCTTC
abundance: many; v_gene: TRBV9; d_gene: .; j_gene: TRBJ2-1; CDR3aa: CASSVIRLGVSSYNEQFF; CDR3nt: TGTGCCAGCAGCGTCATCCGATTGGGGGTAAGCTCCTACAATGAGCAGTTCTTC
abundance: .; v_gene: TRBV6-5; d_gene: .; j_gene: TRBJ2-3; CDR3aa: CASSYGEWGGPDTQYF; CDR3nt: TGTGCCAGCAGTTACGGAGAGTGGGGGGGCCCAGATACGCAGTATTTT
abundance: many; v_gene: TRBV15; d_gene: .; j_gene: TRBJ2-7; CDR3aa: CATSKELDYEQYF; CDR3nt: TGTGCCACCAGCAAAGAACTTGACTACGAGCAGTACTTC
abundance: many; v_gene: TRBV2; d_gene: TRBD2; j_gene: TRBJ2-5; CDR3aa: CASRGSREETQYF; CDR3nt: TGTGCCAGTCGCGGGAGCAGAGAAGAGACCCAGTACTTC
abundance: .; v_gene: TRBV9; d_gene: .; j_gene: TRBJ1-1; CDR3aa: CASSVASRATEAFF; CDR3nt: TGTGCCAGCAGCGTAGCTAGCAGGGCCACTGAAGCTTTCTTT
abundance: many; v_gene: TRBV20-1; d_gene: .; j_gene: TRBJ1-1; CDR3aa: CSARENTEAFF; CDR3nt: TGCAGTGCTAGGGAGAACACTGAAGCTTTCTTT
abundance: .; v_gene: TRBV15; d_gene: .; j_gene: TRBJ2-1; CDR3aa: CATSRDLGSSEQFF; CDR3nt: TGTGCCACCAGCAGAGATCTAGGGAGTTCTGAGCAGTTCTTC
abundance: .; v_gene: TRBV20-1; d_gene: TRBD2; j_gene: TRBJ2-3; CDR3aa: CSARTSGRAYRTDTQYF; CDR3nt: TGCAGTGCTAGGACTAGCGGGAGGGCCTATCGCACAGATACGCAGTATTTT
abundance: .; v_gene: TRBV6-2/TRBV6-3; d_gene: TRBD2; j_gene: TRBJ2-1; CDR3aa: CASSFGLGAYNEQFF; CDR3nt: TGTGCCAGCAGTTTCGGACTAGGCGCCTACAATGAGCAGTTCTTC
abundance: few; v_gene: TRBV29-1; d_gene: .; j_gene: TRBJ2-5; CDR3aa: CSAEETQYF; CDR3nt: TGCAGCGCTGAAGAGACCCAGTACTTC
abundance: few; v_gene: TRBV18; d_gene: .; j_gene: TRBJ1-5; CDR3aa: CASSWWGGGNQPQHF; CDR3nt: TGTGCCAGCTCCTGGTGGGGTGGCGGCAATCAGCCCCAGCATTTT
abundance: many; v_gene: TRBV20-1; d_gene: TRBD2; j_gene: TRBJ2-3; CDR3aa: CSAQELGSGRGDTQYF; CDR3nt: TGCAGTGCCCAAGAGCTCGGGAGCGGGAGGGGAGATACGCAGTATTTT